This section outlines one T cell receptor beta chain sequence together with its context. The antigen is not known. One entry per CDR3 protein, called by TCRdb with MiXCR from the 5' RACE reads. The data show roughly 250,000 distinct CDR3 sequences, with about 15% seen just once and around 3.8% held by the top ten. The CDR3 contains 16 residues. The germline gives CDR1 SGHRS, CDR2 YFSETQ. J lost 6 bases, V lost 4 bases, and 14 bases had no gene match. The data are from a study of T-cell memory formation after mild COVID-19. Study results and limitations: A subset of responding clones appeared in pre-infection memory, suggesting cross-reactive memory joined. Clones that shrank (day 15 to 85) were balanced CD4/CD8, whereas later expanders leaned CD4+. Second-wave clones that peaked on day 37 lacked confirmed SARS-CoV-2 specificity. Most CD4+ clones that shrank were in CM and EM, while CD8+ ones turned up in EMRA.

Sequencing was performed on PBMCs or a T cell subset sorted from them (not recorded which). The gene calls are TRBV5-1 and TRBJ2-3, with 7 positions matching TRBD1. The origin of this receptor is a man aged 18 to 30 who had mild COVID-19 (a few samples of this study predate the infection). Cell type and time point are not known. The CDR3 nucleotides read TGCGCCAGCAGCCCGAATTCGGGACAGTTGGTCGATACGCAGTATTTT. This codes for CASSPNSGQLVDTQYF.